These 5 T cell receptor beta chains came from one sample sequenced in a study of T-cell reconstitution after alpha-beta-depleted transplantation in children (TCRdb year 2016). Sample treatment or condition, as interpreted from the label and publication: allogeneic hematopoietic cell transplantation with graft depleted of TCRalphabeta T cells and CD19 B cells. Preparation of the library involved PCR. The sequencer listed for this sample is Illumina HiSeq 2500. Molecular barcoding was employed in the preparation of TCR libraries, with unique molecular identifiers being used to normalize TCRbeta repertoire quantification. TCRdb trimmed the raw reads at Q25, called clones with MiXCR and kept productive beta chains. Each entry is one CDR3 protein sequence, shown with its most common DNA and genes. The sample contains about 830,000 distinct CDR3 sequences, around 17% of them found a single time. Approximately 5% of the sample rests with the top ten.

The material was PBMCs, mostly from graft donor cells, obtained 360 days after TCRalphabeta/CD19-depleted stem cell transplant. The receptor set was obtained from a male patient under 18 who had a stem cell transplant for acute lymphoblastic leukemia, so the T cells may come from the graft donor.

Many counts were recorded for this clonotype. This rearrangement joins TRBV10-3 to TRBJ2-7; D is perhaps TRBD1 (5 bases). The V and J ends lost 2 bases and 3 bases respectively, with 8 bases between them. Germline V gives CDR1 ENHRY, CDR2 SYGVKD. The CDR3 is made up of 13 amino acids. Here the CDR3 DNA reads TGTGCCATCAGTGAGCCGCAGGGCTACGAGCAGTACTTC. This translates into CAISEPQGYEQYF.

This clonotype was detected only a few times. The CDR3, as DNA: TGTGCCAGCTCACCGGACACCGCTGGAAACACCATATATTTT. Encoded protein: CASSPDTAGNTIYF. This sequence joins TRBV18 and TRBJ1-3, with D perhaps matching TRBD1 (5 bases). V gave up 3 bases and J gave up 2 bases, with 8 bases separating them. The germline V gene has CDR1 KGHSH and CDR2 LQKENI. CDR3 size: 14 residues.

For this clonotype: A read error may account for a junction end that differs from germline. V usage is TRBV12-5 and J usage is TRBJ2-7; D perhaps matches TRBD2 (5 bases). The V gene's germline CDR1 is LGHNT and CDR2 FRNRAP. The CDR3 contains 11 residues. The CDR3 spells CASGYEGPQDF. CDR3 bases: TGTGCTAGTGGTTACGAGGGCCCGCAGGACTTC.

The chain uses TRBV27 and TRBJ1-2; D is perhaps TRBD1 (5 bases). The germline V gene encodes CDR1 MNHEY and CDR2 SMNVEV (reference sequence). V lost 5 bases and J lost 2, with 12 bases in between. CDR3 length: 14 residues. CDR3 sequence reads: CASSRHRDNYGYTF. In DNA form, the CDR3 reads TGTGCCAGCAGTCGACACCGGGACAACTATGGCTACACCTTC.

This clonotype showed up just a few times. CDR3 region: CAWSVGVSSYNEQFF. In DNA form, the CDR3 reads TGTGCCTGGAGTGTAGGGGTTAGCTCCTACAATGAGCAGTTCTTC. J is TRBJ2-1 and V is TRBV30; TRBD1 might be the D (5 bases). This CDR3 is 15 amino acids long. The V gene's germline CDR1 is GTSNPN and CDR2 SVGIG (reference sequence). V was shortened by 0 bases and J by 0 bases, with 9 bases between the two germline ends.